This T cell receptor beta chain stems from a study of cytomegalovirus exposure and HLA in healthy donors. Across the whole study: Unique TCRs from HLA-typed donors, around 79 million of them, were held in an early data release.

A multiplex PCR was run with 60 Vbeta primers and 13 Jbeta primers. The protocol was immunoSEQ multiplex PCR, while the TCRdb copy is restricted to in-frame clones and leaves out a portion. The sample records approximately 190,000 clones, around four fifths being singletons. This clone came up a few times. The target antigen is unknown. The donors (healthy individuals) were bone marrow donors. J was trimmed by 8 bases and V by 6 bases; bases with no gene match: 7. Germline lookup yields CDR1 SGHRS and CDR2 YFSETQ. The CDR3 runs 13 residues. The study's findings and limits: Rare TCR sequences dominated, though some public TCRs recurred in many donors. Several of the most significant clusters appeared linked to common viral pathogens, based on a later analysis.

The chain uses TRBV5-1 and TRBJ2-4; 8 positions agree with TRBD2. The sequencing sample was made of PBMCs. This receptor was obtained from a woman aged 18-29 years in good health and CMV-seronegative. The CDR3 here is CASTAGGWDIQYF. The CDR3 region has the DNA TGCGCCAGCACGGCGGGAGGCTGGGACATTCAGTACTTC.